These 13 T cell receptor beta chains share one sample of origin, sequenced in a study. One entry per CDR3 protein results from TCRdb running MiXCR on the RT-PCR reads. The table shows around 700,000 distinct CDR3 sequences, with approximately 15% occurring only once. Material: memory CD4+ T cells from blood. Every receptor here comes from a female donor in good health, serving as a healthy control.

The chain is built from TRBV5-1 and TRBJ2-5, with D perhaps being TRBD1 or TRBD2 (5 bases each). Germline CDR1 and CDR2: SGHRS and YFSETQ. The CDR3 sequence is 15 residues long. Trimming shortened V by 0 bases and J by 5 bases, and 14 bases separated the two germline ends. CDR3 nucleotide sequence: TGCGCCAGCAGCTTGGCCGGGACCTTCTGGGAGACCCAGTACTTC. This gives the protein CASSLAGTFWETQYF.

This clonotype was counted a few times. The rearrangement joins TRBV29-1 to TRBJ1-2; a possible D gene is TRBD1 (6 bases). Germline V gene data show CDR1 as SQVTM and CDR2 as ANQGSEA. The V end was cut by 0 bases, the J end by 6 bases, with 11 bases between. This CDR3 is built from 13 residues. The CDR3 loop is CSVEEGAQDGYTF. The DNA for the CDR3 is TGCAGCGTTGAAGAGGGGGCCCAGGATGGCTACACCTTC.

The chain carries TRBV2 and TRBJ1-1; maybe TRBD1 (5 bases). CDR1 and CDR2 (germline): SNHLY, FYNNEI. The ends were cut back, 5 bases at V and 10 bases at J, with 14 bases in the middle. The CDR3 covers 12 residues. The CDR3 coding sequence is TGTGCCAGCAGTTGGGACCGGCCGGGAGCTTTCTTT. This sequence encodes CASSWDRPGAFF. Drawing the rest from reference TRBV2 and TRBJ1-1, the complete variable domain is EPEVTQTPSHQVTQMGQEVILRCVPISNHLYFYWYRQILGQKVEFLVSFYNNEISEKSEIFDDQFSVERPDGSNFTLKIRSTKLEDSAMYFCASSWDRPGAFFGQGTRLTVV.

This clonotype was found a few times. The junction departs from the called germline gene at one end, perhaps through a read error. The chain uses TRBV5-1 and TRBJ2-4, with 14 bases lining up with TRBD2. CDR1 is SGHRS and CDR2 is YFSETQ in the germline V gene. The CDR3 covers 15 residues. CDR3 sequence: CASSLGLAGVDIQYF. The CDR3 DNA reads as TGCGCCAGCAGTTTGGGACTAGCGGGAGTAGACATTCAGTACTTC.

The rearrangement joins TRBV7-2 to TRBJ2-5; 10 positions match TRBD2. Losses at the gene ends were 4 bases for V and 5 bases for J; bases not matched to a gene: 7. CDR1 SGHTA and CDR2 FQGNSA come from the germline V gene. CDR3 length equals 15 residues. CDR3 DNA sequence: TGTGCCAGCAGCTCTCCGATTAGCGGGGGGGAGACCCAGTACTTC. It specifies CASSSPISGGETQYF.

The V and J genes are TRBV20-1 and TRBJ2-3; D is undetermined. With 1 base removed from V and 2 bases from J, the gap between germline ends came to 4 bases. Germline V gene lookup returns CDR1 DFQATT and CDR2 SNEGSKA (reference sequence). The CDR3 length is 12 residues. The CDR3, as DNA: TGCAGTGCTAGAGCGGCCACAGATACGCAGTATTTT. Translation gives CSARAATDTQYF.

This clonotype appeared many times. CDR3 loop: CASSRTGIEGYTF. CDR3 in DNA: TGTGCCAGCAGTAGGACTGGGATTGAGGGCTACACCTTC. V usage is TRBV6-5 and J usage is TRBJ1-2; no clear D gene. Trimming removed 5 bases at V and 8 bases at J, with 15 bases between. This CDR3 contains 13 residues. Looked up from germline, CDR1 is MNHEY and CDR2 is SVGAGI.

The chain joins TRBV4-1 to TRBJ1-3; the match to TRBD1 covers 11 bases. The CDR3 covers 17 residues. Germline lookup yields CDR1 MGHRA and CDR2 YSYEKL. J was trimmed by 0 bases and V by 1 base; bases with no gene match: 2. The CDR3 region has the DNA TGCGCCAGCAGCCAAGCCGGGACAGGGGGCTCTGGAAACACCATATATTTT. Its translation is CASSQAGTGGSGNTIYF.

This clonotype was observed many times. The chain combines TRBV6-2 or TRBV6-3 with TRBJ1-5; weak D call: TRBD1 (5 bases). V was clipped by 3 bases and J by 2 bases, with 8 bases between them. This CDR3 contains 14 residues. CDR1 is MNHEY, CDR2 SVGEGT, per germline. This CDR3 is CASSYSGGNQPQHF. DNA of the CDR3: TGTGCCAGCAGTTATTCGGGGGGCAATCAGCCCCAGCATTTT.

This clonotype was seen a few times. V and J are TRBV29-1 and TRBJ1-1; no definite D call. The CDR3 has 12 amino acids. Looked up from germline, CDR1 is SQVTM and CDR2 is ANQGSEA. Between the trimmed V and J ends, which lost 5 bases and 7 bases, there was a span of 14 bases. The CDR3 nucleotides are TGCAGCGTTCGAACTGCCGTAAGTGAAGCTTTCTTT. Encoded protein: CSVRTAVSEAFF. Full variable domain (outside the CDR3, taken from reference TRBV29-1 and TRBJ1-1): SAVISQKPSRDICQRGTSLTIQCQVDSQVTMMFWYRQQPGQSLTLIATANQGSEATYESGFVIDKFPISRPNLTFSTLTVSNMSPEDSSIYLCSVRTAVSEAFFGQGTRLTVV.

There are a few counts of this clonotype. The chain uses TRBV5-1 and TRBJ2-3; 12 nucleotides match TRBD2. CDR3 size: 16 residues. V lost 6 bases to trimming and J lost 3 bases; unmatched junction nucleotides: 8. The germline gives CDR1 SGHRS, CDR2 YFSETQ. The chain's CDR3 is CASTLAGTSGTDTQYF. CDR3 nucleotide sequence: TGCGCCAGCACCCTTGCCGGGACTAGCGGGACAGATACGCAGTATTTT.

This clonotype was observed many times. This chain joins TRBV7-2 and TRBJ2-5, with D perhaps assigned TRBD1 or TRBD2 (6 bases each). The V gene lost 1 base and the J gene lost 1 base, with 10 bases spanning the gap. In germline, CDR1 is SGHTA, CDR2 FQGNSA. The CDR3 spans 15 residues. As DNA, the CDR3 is TGTGCCAGCAGCTTAGGCGGGACAACCCAAGAGACCCAGTACTTC. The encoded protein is CASSLGGTTQETQYF.

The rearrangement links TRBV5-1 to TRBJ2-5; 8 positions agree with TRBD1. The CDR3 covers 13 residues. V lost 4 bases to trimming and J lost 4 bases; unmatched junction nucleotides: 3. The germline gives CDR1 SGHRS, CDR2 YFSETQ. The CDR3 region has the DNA TGCGCCAGCAGCGAGGGGACAGGAGAGACCCAGTACTTC. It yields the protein CASSEGTGETQYF.